The 4 T cell receptor beta chains presented below share a single source sample, sequenced in a study of T cells in Graves' hyperthyroidism and ophthalmopathy. The investigators amplified TCR beta CDR3 regions from RNA transcripts. HTBI primers drove first-round RT-PCR of the TCR CDR3. Each CDR3 protein gets one entry after TCRdb re-called the multiplex PCR reads with MiXCR. This sample has fewer than 700,000 distinct CDR3 sequences; about a sixth occur once, and the top ten carry 15% to 20%. Sequenced material: blood. These receptors came from a woman under 30 with Graves' ophthalmopathy.

In this sample, this clonotype turned up many times. CDR3 in DNA: TGTGCCAGCAGCCCACTAGCGGGGGGCCCAGGGGAGACCCAGTACTTC. This translates into CASSPLAGGPGETQYF. The genes are TRBV6-1 and TRBJ2-5, with 12 bases identical to TRBD2. Germline CDR1 reads MNHNS; CDR2 reads SASEGT. Germline trimming cut 6 bases from V and 5 bases from J; bases unmatched to any gene: 10. The CDR3 covers 16 residues.

This chain joins TRBV4-1 and TRBJ1-6; possible D gene TRBD1, 5 bases. The CDR3 contains 15 residues. The ends were cut back, 0 bases at V and 6 bases at J, with 9 bases in the middle. Germline lookup yields CDR1 MGHRA and CDR2 YSYEKL. The CDR3, as DNA: TGCGCCAGCAGCCAAGATTGGGGCCTTAATTCACCCCTCCACTTT. Amino acid sequence: CASSQDWGLNSPLHF.

With regard to this clonotype: A single base separates this from a much larger clone, so it may be a read error. The rearrangement joins TRBV29-1 to TRBJ2-5, with 7 bases fitting TRBD2. Germline V gene data show CDR1 as SQVTM and CDR2 as ANQGSEA. The CDR3 consists of 18 residues. DNA for the CDR3: TGCAGCGTTGAACGTGGGAGGGCCGGGGGTTTATACCAAGAGACCCAGGACTTC. It yields the protein CSVERGRAGGLYQETQDF.

The V call is TRBV29-1, the J call TRBJ2-7; 7 bases are a match to TRBD1. The CDR3 is made up of 14 amino acids. V trimming: 6 bases; J trimming: 9 bases; junction bases outside the gene matches: 17. Germline V CDR1 and CDR2: SQVTM, ANQGSEA. The CDR3 protein is CSVEHRDSYERQYF. For the CDR3, the DNA is TGCAGCGTAGAGCATCGGGACAGCTACGAGCGGCAGTACTTC.